This TCR beta chain was profiled in a study of T cell repertoires in aging, cancer and after chemotherapy. Study results and limitations: No conclusions about immunological memory after chemotherapy can be drawn from the repertoire data. Untreated cancer patients had significantly lower blood TCR diversity than age-matched healthy donors. Healthy donors lost TCR diversity with age mainly through richness, cancer patients through richness and evenness.

Rearranged V-D-J TRB sequences were amplified with a mixed TRB-A/B primer pool. From the multiplex PCR reads, TCRdb called clonotypes with MiXCR, one entry per CDR3 protein. This sample has about 14,000 distinct CDR3 sequences, with around 23% found just once. V was cut by 3 bases and J by 3 bases, with 12 bases left in between. Germline CDR1 is GTSNPN and CDR2 is SVGIG (reference sequence). This CDR3 has 13 amino acids. Many counts were recorded for this clonotype. The target antigen is unknown. TCR beta rearrangements were amplified from peripheral blood genomic DNA. The clonotype comes from a human donor in good health. The chain couples TRBV30 to TRBJ2-7; D possibly corresponds to TRBD2 (6 bases). The specimen sequenced was blood. The CDR3 sequence: CAWRWEDRYEQYF. Here the CDR3 DNA reads TGTGCCTGGAGGTGGGAGGACCGCTACGAGCAGTACTTC.